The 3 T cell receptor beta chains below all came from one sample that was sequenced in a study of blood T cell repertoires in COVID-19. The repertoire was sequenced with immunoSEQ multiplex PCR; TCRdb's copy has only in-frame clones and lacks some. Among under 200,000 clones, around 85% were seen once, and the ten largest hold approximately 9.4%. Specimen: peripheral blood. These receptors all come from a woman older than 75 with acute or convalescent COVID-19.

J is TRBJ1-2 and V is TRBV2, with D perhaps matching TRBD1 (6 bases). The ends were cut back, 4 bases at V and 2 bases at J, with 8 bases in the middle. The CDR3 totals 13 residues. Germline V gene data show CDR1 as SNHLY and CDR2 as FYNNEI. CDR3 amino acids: CASSAQGNYGYTF. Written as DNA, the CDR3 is TGTGCCAGCAGTGCGCAGGGGAACTATGGCTACACCTTC.

CDR3 amino acids: CASSQTLMGGRSNQPQHF. CDR3 nucleotide sequence: TGTGCCAGCAGCCAGACTCTGATGGGCGGGCGGAGCAATCAGCCCCAGCATTTT. This sequence joins TRBV3-1 (or the pseudogene TRBV3-2) and TRBJ1-5; D is ambiguous. The CDR3 runs 18 residues. Looked up from germline, CDR1 is LGHDT and CDR2 is YNNKEL (reference sequence). Trimming cost V 3 bases and J 1 base, with 19 bases left between them.

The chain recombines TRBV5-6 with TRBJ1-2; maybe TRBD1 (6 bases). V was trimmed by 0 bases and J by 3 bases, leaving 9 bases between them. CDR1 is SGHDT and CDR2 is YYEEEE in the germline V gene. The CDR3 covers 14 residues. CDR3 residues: CASSLGGRDYGYTF. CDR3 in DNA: TGTGCCAGCAGCTTGGGGGGGCGGGACTATGGCTACACCTTC.